Below, 21 T cell receptor beta chains from the same sample are listed, as sequenced in a study of cytotoxic CD8 clonotypes in ibrutinib-treated CLL. Measured with immunoSEQ multiplex PCR; TCRdb has only the in-frame clones, and not every one. Here the sample spans approximately 160,000 clones, over 75% being singletons. The source was PBMCs, collected at disease progression, from a patient treated with ibrutinib. The source is a human donor with chronic lymphocytic leukemia.

The CDR3 protein is CASSLDGDRPNEKLFF. The CDR3 DNA reads TGCGCCAGCAGCTTGGACGGGGACAGACCTAATGAAAAACTGTTTTTT. The chain recombines TRBV5-1 with TRBJ1-4; 7 positions agree with TRBD1. Germline loops: CDR1 SGHRS, CDR2 YFSETQ. The CDR3 length is 16 residues. V lost 0 bases, J lost 3 bases, and 5 bases stayed unmatched.

The chain combines TRBV18 with TRBJ1-1; D call uncertain. The CDR3 totals 16 residues. V lost 2 bases, J lost 0 bases, and 13 bases lay in between. Germline CDR1 KGHSH, CDR2 LQKENI. CDR3 residues: CASSPYVGVVNTEAFF. DNA for the CDR3: TGTGCCAGCTCACCATACGTCGGAGTGGTGAACACTGAAGCTTTCTTT.

The rearrangement uses TRBV2 and TRBJ2-1, with D possibly TRBD2 on 5 matching bases. This CDR3 is 20 amino acids long. Trimming pared 1 base from V and 0 bases from J, leaving 22 bases between. Germline V CDR1 and CDR2: SNHLY, FYNNEI. CDR3 residues: CASSEDPVLGTQDSYNEQFF. The CDR3 nucleotides read TGTGCCAGCAGTGAAGACCCCGTACTAGGAACCCAAGACTCCTACAATGAGCAGTTCTTC. Supplemented by reference TRBV2 and TRBJ2-1, the full variable domain reads EPEVTQTPSHQVTQMGQEVILRCVPISNHLYFYWYRQILGQKVEFLVSFYNNEISEKSEIFDDQFSVERPDGSNFTLKIRSTKLEDSAMYFCASSEDPVLGTQDSYNEQFFGPGTRLTVL.

The chain links TRBV11-2 to TRBJ2-7; no clear D. The CDR3 runs to 16 residues. V was clipped by 5 bases and J by 0 bases, with 17 bases between them. Looked up from germline, CDR1 is SGHAT and CDR2 is FQNNGV. CDR3 in DNA: TGTGCCAGCAGCCAGTCCACGAGCGTATCCTCCTACGAGCAGTACTTC. Translated, it gives CASSQSTSVSSYEQYF.

The V call is TRBV5-1, the J call TRBJ2-7, with D possibly matching TRBD1 (6 bases). Germline V gene sequence: CDR1 SGHRS, CDR2 YFSETQ. This CDR3 has 16 amino acids. V was pared by 2 bases and J by 0 bases, with 15 bases between. CDR3 DNA: TGCGCCAGCAGCTTCTCACAGGGCCGGAGCTCCTACGAGCAGTACTTC. Protein: CASSFSQGRSSYEQYF.

The gene calls are TRBV10-3 and TRBJ2-7, with a possible D match to TRBD2 (6 bases). V was trimmed by 5 bases and J by 2 bases, leaving 10 bases between them. The CDR3 runs to 13 residues. Germline V CDR1 and CDR2: ENHRY, SYGVKD. The CDR3, as DNA: TGTGCCATCAGTCCCGGGACTCCCTACGAGCAGTACTTC. Translated: CAISPGTPYEQYF.

J is TRBJ2-1 and V is TRBV5-6; 9 nucleotides agree with TRBD2. The germline V gene encodes CDR1 SGHDT and CDR2 YYEEEE. The CDR3 is 13 amino acids. V shed 4 bases, J shed 12 bases, and the junction held 8 bases outside the gene matches. CDR3 in amino acids: CASSPDQTSGQFF. The CDR3 DNA reads as TGTGCCAGCAGCCCCGACCAGACTAGCGGGCAGTTCTTC. The full variable domain, with the rest looked up from reference TRBV5-6 and TRBJ2-1, is DAGVTQSPTHLIKTRGQQVTLRCSPKSGHDTVSWYQQALGQGPQFIFQYYEEEERQRGNFPDRFSGHQFPNYSSELNVNALLLGDSALYLCASSPDQTSGQFFGPGTRLTVL.

The chain has TRBV19 and TRBJ2-1; perhaps TRBD2 as D (6 bases). V dropped 5 bases and J dropped 3 bases, with 17 bases sitting between them. The germline V gene has CDR1 LNHDA and CDR2 SQIVND (reference sequence). CDR3 size: 16 residues. CDR3 sequence: CASSPYLANDYNEQFF. CDR3 DNA: TGTGCCAGTAGTCCGTACCTAGCGAACGACTACAATGAGCAGTTCTTC.

This clone appeared a single time. The chain employs TRBV25-1 and TRBJ1-5; 10 positions match TRBD1. The germline CDR1 and CDR2 sequences are MGHDK and SYGVNS. V dropped 5 bases and J dropped 5; count of bases not matched to a gene: 9. CDR3 length: 16 residues. The CDR3 DNA reads as TGTGCCAGCAGTCCAAGGGACAGGGGACGGGATCAGCCCCAGCATTTT. As protein: CASSPRDRGRDQPQHF.

The rearrangement links TRBV6-5 to TRBJ1-4; TRBD1 matches at 11 bases. Germline V gene data show CDR1 as MNHEY and CDR2 as SVGAGI. CDR3 length equals 15 residues. Trimming cost V 5 bases and J 8 bases; bases outside gene matches: 7. CDR3 region: CASSRRTGGAEKLFF. The CDR3 DNA reads as TGTGCCAGCAGTCGCCGGACAGGGGGCGCCGAAAAACTGTTTTTT.

The chain uses TRBV9 and TRBJ2-1; D is tentatively TRBD1 or TRBD2 (6 bases each). Germline CDR1 is SGDLS and CDR2 is YYNGEE. The CDR3 runs 16 residues. The V gene lost 4 bases and the J gene lost 2 bases, with 16 bases spanning the gap. The CDR3 DNA reads TGTGCCAGCAGCCCCTTCGTCGGGGGCACCTACAATGAGCAGTTCTTC. Its protein product is CASSPFVGGTYNEQFF.

This clone was detected once. The chain is built from TRBV9 and TRBJ2-5, with 12 bases fitting TRBD2. Germline loops: CDR1 SGDLS, CDR2 YYNGEE. V was clipped by 0 bases and J by 4 bases; unmatched bases: 1. The CDR3 spans 15 residues. CDR3 in DNA: TGTGCCAGCAGCGTAGGACTAGCGGGAGTAGAGACCCAGTACTTC. Amino acid sequence: CASSVGLAGVETQYF.

The rearrangement joins TRBV19 to TRBJ2-6; D possibly uses TRBD1 or TRBD2 (5 bases each). Germline assignment: CDR1 LNHDA and CDR2 SQIVND (reference sequence). This CDR3 has 15 residues. V lost 7 bases to trimming and J lost 0 bases, with 10 bases between them. CDR3 sequence reads: CASIKGSSGANVLTF. The CDR3, as DNA: TGTGCCAGTATCAAGGGGAGCTCTGGGGCCAACGTCCTGACTTTC.

The chain joins TRBV4-1 to TRBJ2-7; a possible D gene is TRBD1 (5 bases). The CDR3 consists of 16 residues. Trimming shortened V by 1 base and J by 4 bases, and 17 bases separated the two germline ends. Germline CDR1 and CDR2: MGHRA and YSYEKL. This CDR3 is CASSQGDSKFGYEQYF. The CDR3 region has the DNA TGCGCCAGCAGCCAAGGCGACAGCAAGTTTGGGTACGAGCAGTACTTC.

The V and J genes are TRBV5-6 and TRBJ1-5; weak D call: TRBD1 (5 bases). Trimming took 3 bases from V and 0 from J, leaving 13 bases between them. From germline, CDR1 is SGHDT and CDR2 YYEEEE. The CDR3 sequence is 16 residues long. The DNA for the CDR3 is TGTGCCAGCAGCTACCGGGGCCCCTATAGCAATCAGCCCCAGCATTTT. This gives the protein CASSYRGPYSNQPQHF.

This clone was detected only once. This sequence joins TRBV15 and TRBJ2-7, with D perhaps TRBD1 (8 bases). Germline CDR1 LNHNV, CDR2 YYDKDF (reference sequence). V was cut by 2 bases and J by 3 bases, with 11 bases left in between. This CDR3 is built from 14 residues. CDR3 in DNA: TGTGCCACCAGCAGACACAGGGGGGGCTACGAGCAGTACTTC. It yields the protein CATSRHRGGYEQYF.

The V and J genes are TRBV9 and TRBJ2-1, with TRBD1 identical over 7 bases. The CDR3 sequence is 15 residues long. Looked up from germline, CDR1 is SGDLS and CDR2 is YYNGEE. V lost 0 bases and J lost 3; bases outside the gene matches: 3. DNA of the CDR3: TGTGCCAGCAGCGTAGAGGACAGGTTCTACAATGAGCAGTTCTTC. Translating gives CASSVEDRFYNEQFF.

V and J are TRBV29-1 and TRBJ1-1; 7 nucleotides align to TRBD1. The CDR3 has 15 amino acids. After removal of 4 bases from V and 3 bases from J, the junction contained 11 bases not matched to a gene. Germline CDR1 SQVTM, CDR2 ANQGSEA. In DNA, the CDR3 is TGCAGCGTTGGGTGGACAGGTGGGCGGGACACTGAAGCTTTCTTT. Translated: CSVGWTGGRDTEAFF.

The J gene is TRBJ2-2, the V gene TRBV6-4; TRBD2 matches 9 bases. Germline CDR1 is MRHNA and CDR2 is SNTAGT. The CDR3 extends over 17 amino acids. The V gene end was trimmed by 4 bases and the J gene end by 6 bases; junction bases not matched to a gene: 12. The CDR3 bases are TGTGCCAGCAGTGTTAGTATTAGCGGGAGTTCACCCGGGGAGCTGTTTTTT. This encodes CASSVSISGSSPGELFF.

V is TRBV4-1 and J is TRBJ2-2; D perhaps matches TRBD1 (5 bases). V dropped 6 bases and J dropped 0 bases, with 11 bases sitting between them. Germline V gives CDR1 MGHRA, CDR2 YSYEKL. The CDR3 is made up of 15 amino acids. CDR3 protein: CASSKGRANTGELFF. Here the CDR3 DNA reads TGCGCCAGCAGTAAGGGGCGCGCGAACACCGGGGAGCTGTTTTTT.

The V and J genes are TRBV19 and TRBJ2-2; 9 bases are a match to TRBD1. Losses at the gene ends were 2 bases for V and 4 bases for J; bases not matched to a gene: 5. The CDR3 consists of 16 residues. From germline, CDR1 is LNHDA and CDR2 SQIVND (reference sequence). CDR3 in DNA: TGTGCCAGTAGTATATCTCGACAGGGGGGCACCGGGGAGCTGTTTTTT. Amino acids: CASSISRQGGTGELFF.